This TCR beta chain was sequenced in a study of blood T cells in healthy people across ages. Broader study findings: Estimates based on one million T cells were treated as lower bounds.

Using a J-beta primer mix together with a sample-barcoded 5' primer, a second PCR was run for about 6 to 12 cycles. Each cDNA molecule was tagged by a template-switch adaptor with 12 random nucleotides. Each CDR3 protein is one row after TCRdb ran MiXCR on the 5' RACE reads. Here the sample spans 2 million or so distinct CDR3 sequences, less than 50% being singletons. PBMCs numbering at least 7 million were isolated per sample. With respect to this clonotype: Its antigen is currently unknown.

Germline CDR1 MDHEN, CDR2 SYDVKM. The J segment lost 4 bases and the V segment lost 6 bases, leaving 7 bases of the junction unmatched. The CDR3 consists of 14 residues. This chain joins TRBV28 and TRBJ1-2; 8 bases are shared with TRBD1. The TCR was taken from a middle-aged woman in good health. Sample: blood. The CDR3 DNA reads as TGTGCCAGCAGGGGGACAGGCCAGCGCTATGGCTACACCTTC. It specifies CASRGTGQRYGYTF.